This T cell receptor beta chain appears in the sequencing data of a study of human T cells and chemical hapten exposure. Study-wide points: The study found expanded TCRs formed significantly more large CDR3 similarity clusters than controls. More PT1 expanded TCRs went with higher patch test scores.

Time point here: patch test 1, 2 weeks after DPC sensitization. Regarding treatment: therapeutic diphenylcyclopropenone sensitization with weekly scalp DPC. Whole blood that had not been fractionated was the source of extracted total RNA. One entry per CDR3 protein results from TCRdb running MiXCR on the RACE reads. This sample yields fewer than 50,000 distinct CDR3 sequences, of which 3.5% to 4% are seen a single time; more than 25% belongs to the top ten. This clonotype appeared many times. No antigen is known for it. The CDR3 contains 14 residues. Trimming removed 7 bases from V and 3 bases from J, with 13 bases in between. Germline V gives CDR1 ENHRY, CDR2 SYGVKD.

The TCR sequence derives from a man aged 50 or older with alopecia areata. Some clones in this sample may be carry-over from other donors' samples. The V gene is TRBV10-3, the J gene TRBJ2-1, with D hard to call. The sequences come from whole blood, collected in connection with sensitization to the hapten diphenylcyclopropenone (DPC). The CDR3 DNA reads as TGTGCCATCATCTATTCCGAACTCTACAATGAGCAGTTCTTC. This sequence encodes CAIIYSELYNEQFF.